This T cell receptor beta chain is drawn from a study of blood T cell repertoires in COVID-19. As for the study in general: The samples span acute and convalescent COVID-19 from the United States, Italy and Spain. From T cells, B-cell-depleted T cells, or PBMCs came the material, which was cDNA or gDNA.

Per the original data handling: From reference gene primer amplification, estimates of nucleated cell counts were derived. The data were produced by immunoSEQ multiplex PCR, yet TCRdb's version contains in-frame clones alone and is incomplete. V and J calls and clone size are those listed in that table; D and trimming were worked out from the DNA. The repertoire consists of about 520,000 clones, with around 85% occurring once and the leading ten covering approximately 3.2%. Sequencing was carried out using peripheral blood. This receptor was taken from a human donor in a cohort sampled during active COVID-19.

The DNA of the CDR3 is TGTGCCAGCTCACTGACAGGGTCTGCTGGGGCCAACGTCCTGACTTTC. This translates into CASSLTGSAGANVLTF. The chain links TRBV18 to TRBJ2-6; 7 bases fit TRBD1. V was clipped by 4 bases and J by 2 bases; unmatched bases: 5. The CDR3 length is 16 residues. From germline, CDR1 is KGHSH and CDR2 LQKENI.